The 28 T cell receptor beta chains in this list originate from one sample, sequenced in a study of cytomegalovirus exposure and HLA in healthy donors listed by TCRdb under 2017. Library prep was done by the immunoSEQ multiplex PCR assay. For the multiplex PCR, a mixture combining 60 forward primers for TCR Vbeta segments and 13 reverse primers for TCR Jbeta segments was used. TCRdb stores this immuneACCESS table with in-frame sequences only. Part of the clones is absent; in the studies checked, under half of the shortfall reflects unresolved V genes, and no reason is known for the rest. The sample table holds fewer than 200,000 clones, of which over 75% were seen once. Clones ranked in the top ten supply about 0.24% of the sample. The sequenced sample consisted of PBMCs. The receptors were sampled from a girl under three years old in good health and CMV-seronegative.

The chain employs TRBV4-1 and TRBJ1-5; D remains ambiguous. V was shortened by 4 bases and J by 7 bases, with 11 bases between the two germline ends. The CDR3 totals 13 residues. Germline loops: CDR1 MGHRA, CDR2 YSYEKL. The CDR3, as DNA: TGCGCCAGCAGCCGGGCCGGTGGGCAGCCCCAGCATTTT. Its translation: CASSRAGGQPQHF.

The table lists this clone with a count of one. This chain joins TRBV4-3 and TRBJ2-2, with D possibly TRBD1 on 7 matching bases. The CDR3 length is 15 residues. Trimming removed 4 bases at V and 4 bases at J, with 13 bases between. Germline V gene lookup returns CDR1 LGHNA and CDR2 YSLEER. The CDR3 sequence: CASSLRQGGTGELFF. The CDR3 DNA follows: TGCGCCAGCAGCCTTCGACAGGGAGGCACCGGGGAGCTGTTTTTT.

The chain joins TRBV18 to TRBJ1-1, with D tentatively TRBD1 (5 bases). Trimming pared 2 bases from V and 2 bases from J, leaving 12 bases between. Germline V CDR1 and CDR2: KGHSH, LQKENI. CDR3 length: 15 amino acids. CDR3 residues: CASSPSIQGNTEAFF. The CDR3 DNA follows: TGTGCCAGCTCACCATCTATCCAGGGAAACACTGAAGCTTTCTTT.

The CDR3 is CASSRQGREDEQYF. The DNA for the CDR3 is TGTGCCAGCAGTAGACAGGGAAGGGAGGACGAGCAGTACTTC. The rearrangement links TRBV6-5 to TRBJ2-7; tentative D call: TRBD1 (7 bases). Germline-derived CDR1 and CDR2 are MNHEY and SVGAGI. The CDR3 is 14 residues long. V lost 5 bases, J lost 5 bases, and 16 bases lay in between.

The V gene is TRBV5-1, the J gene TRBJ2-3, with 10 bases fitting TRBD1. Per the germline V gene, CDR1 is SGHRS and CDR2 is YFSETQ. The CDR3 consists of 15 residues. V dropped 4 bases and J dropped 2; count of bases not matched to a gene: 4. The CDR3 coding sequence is TGCGCCAGCAGCCAAGACAGGGGGCTCACAGATACGCAGTATTTT. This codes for CASSQDRGLTDTQYF.

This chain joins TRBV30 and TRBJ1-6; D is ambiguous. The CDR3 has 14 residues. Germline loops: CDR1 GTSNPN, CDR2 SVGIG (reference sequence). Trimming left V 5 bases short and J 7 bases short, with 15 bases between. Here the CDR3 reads CAWGFRELNSPLHF. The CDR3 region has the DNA TGTGCCTGGGGGTTCCGGGAGCTAAATTCACCCCTCCACTTT.

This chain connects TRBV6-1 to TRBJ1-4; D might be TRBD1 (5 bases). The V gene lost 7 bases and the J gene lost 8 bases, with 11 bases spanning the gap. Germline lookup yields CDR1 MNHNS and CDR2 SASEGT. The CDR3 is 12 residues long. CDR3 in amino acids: CASTSDSEKLFF. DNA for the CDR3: TGTGCCAGCACTTCCGACAGCGAAAAACTGTTTTTT.

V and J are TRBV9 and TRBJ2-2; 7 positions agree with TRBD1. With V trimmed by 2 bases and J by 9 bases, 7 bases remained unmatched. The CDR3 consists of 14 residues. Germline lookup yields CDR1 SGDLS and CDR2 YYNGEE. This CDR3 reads CASSVGTVGWELFF. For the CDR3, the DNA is TGTGCCAGCAGCGTGGGGACAGTCGGTTGGGAGCTGTTTTTT.

Written as DNA, the CDR3 is TGTGCCAGCAGCGTAGCCCACGGACAGGGAGAGACCCAGTACTTC. Translated: CASSVAHGQGETQYF. This chain links TRBV9 with TRBJ2-5, with 8 nucleotides matching TRBD1. This CDR3 region has 15 residues. Germline assignment: CDR1 SGDLS and CDR2 YYNGEE. Losses at the gene ends were 0 bases for V and 4 bases for J; bases not matched to a gene: 5.

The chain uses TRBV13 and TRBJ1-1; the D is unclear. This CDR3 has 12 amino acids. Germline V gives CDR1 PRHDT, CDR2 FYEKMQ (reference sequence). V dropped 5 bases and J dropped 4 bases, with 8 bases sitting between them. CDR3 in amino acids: CASSHFGTEAFF. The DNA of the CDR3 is TGTGCCAGCAGCCACTTTGGCACTGAAGCTTTCTTT.

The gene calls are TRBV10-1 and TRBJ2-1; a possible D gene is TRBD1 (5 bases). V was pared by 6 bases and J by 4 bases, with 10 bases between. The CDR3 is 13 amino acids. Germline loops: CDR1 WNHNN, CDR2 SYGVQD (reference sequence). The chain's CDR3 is CASRADSYNEQFF. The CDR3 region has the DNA TGCGCCAGCAGAGCCGACAGTTACAATGAGCAGTTCTTC.

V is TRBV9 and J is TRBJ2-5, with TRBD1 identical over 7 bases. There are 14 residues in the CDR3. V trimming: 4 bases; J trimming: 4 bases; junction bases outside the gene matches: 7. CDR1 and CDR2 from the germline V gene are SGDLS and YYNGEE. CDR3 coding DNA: TGTGCCAGCAGCCCCCTGACAGGGTCAGAGACCCAGTACTTC. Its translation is CASSPLTGSETQYF.

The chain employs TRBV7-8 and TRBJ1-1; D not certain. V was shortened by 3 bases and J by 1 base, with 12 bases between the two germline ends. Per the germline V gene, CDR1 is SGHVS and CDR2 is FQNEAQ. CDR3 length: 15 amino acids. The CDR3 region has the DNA TGTGCCAGCAGCTTTTGGTTGGGCTGGAACACTGAAGCTTTCTTT. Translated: CASSFWLGWNTEAFF.

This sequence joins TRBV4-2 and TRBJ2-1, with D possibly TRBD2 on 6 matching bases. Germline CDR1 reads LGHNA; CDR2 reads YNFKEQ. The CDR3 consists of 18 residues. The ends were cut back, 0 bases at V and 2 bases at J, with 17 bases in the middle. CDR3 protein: CASSQDIGGLVTYNEQFF. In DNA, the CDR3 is TGTGCCAGCAGCCAAGATATTGGGGGACTGGTAACCTACAATGAGCAGTTCTTC.

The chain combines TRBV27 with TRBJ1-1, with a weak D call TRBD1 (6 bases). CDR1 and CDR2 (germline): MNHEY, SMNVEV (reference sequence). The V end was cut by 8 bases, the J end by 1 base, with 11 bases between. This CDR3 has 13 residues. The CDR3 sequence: CASLDSWNTEAFF. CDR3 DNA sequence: TGTGCCAGCCTGGACAGTTGGAACACTGAAGCTTTCTTT.

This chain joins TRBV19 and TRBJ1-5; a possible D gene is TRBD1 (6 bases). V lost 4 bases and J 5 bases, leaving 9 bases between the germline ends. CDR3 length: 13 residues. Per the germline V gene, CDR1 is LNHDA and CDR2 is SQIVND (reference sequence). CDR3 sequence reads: CASSSPGDQPQHF. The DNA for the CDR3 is TGTGCCAGTAGTAGTCCAGGGGATCAGCCCCAGCATTTT. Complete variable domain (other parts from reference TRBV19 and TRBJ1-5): DGGITQSPKYLFRKEGQNVTLSCEQNLNHDAMYWYRQDPGQGLRLIYYSQIVNDFQKGDIAEGYSVSREKKESFPLTVTSAQKNPTAFYLCASSSPGDQPQHFGDGTRLSIL.

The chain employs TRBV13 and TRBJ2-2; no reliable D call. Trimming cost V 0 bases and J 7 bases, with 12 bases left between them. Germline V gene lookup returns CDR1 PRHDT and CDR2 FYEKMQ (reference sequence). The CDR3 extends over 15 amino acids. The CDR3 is CASSLGPGVGGELFF. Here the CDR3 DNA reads TGTGCCAGCAGCTTAGGCCCCGGAGTCGGCGGGGAGCTGTTTTTT.

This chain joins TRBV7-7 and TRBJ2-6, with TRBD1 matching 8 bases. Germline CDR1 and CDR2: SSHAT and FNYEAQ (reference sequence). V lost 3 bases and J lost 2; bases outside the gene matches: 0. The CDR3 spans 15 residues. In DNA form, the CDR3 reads TGTGCCAGCAGCTTGGGACAGGCTGGGGCCAACGTCCTGACTTTC. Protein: CASSLGQAGANVLTF.

CDR3 loop: CATSSISASSGNTIYF. The CDR3 bases are TGTGCCACCAGCAGTATAAGCGCCAGCTCTGGAAACACCATATATTTT. The chain has TRBV15 and TRBJ1-3; D call uncertain. The CDR3 spans 16 residues. V shed 3 bases and J shed 0 bases, with 12 bases lying between them. Germline CDR1 LNHNV, CDR2 YYDKDF (reference sequence).

CDR3 nucleotide sequence: TGTGCCAGCAATCAGGAAAGGTATGATGAGCAGTTCTTC. It translates to CASNQERYDEQFF. This sequence joins TRBV2 and TRBJ2-1; D call uncertain. This CDR3 region has 13 residues. The germline V and J ends were trimmed by 7 bases and 8 bases, with 15 bases remaining between them. Looked up from germline, CDR1 is SNHLY and CDR2 is FYNNEI.

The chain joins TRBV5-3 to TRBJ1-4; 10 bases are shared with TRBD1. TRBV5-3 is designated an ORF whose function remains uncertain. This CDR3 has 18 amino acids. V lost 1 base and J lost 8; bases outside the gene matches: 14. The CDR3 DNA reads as TGTGCCAGAAGCTTGAGAAGGGACAGGGGCCAAATGGGAGAAAAACTGTTTTTT. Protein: CARSLRRDRGQMGEKLFF.

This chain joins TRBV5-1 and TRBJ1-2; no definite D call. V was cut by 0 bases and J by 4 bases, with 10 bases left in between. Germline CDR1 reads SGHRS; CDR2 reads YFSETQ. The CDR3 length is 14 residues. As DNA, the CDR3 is TGCGCCAGCAGCTTGGATCGTGTCCTCTATGGCTACACCTTC. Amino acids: CASSLDRVLYGYTF.

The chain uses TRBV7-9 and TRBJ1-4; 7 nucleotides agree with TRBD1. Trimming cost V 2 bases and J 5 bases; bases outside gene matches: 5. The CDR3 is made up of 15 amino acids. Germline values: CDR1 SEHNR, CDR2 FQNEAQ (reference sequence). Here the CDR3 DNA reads TGTGCCAGCAGCTTAATGGGACAGTCGAATGAAAAACTGTTTTTT. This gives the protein CASSLMGQSNEKLFF.

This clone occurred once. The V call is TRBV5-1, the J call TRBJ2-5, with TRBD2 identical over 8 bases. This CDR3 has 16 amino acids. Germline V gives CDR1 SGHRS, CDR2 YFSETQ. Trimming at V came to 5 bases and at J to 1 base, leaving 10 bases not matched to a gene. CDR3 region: CASSQGRGALQETQYF. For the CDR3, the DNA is TGCGCCAGCAGTCAAGGGCGGGGGGCTCTCCAAGAGACCCAGTACTTC.

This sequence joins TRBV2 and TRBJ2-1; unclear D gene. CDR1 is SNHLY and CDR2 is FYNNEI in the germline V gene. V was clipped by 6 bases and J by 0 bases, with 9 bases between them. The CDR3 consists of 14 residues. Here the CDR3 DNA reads TGTGCCAGCAGACCGGAGAGCTCCTACAATGAGCAGTTCTTC. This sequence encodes CASRPESSYNEQFF.

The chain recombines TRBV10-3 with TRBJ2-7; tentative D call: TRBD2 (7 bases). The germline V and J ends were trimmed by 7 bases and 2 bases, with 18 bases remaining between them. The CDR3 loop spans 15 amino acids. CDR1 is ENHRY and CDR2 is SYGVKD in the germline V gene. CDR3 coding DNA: TGTGCCATCACCGTGGGGGGGCATGAACCCTACGAGCAGTACTTC. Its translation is CAITVGGHEPYEQYF.

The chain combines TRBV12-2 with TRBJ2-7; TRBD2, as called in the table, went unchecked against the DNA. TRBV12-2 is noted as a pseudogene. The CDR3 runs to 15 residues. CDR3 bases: TGTGCAAGTCGCTTAGTACCCGGGAGACTATACGAGCAGTACTTC. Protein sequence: CASRLVPGRLYEQYF.

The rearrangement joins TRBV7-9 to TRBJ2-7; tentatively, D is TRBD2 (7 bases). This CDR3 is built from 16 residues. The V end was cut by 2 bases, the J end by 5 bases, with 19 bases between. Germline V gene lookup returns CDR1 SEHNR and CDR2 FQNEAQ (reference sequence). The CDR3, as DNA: TGTGCCAGCAGCTTATTTCGGGGAGGGGGGATCAACGAGCAGTACTTC. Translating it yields CASSLFRGGGINEQYF.